These T cell receptor beta chains were read from a single sample in a study of cytomegalovirus exposure and HLA in healthy donors. Clones were sequenced by immunoSEQ multiplex PCR, and TCRdb holds only the in-frame ones, with some missing. This sample yields about 160,000 clones, of which around 80% are seen a single time; over 1.2% belongs to the top ten. Sequencing input: PBMCs. The receptors derive from a girl aged 10 to 17 in good health and CMV-seropositive. CDR3s include the opening cysteine and the closing phenylalanine or tryptophan. Each record gives: D gene, V gene, CDR3 length, J gene, clone size, CDR3 DNA, CDR3 protein. A D gene is named only where the DNA matches it firmly. The size field is filled for only some rows; it gives once, few, many or a size class.

TRBD2	TRBV2	14	TRBJ2-7	once	TGTGCCAGCAGTGTTTTAGCGGGGGACTACGAGCAGTACTTC	CASSVLAGDYEQYF
.	TRBV30	11	TRBJ2-3	once	TGTGCCTGGAGTGAAGCCCATACGCAGTATTTT	CAWSEAHTQYF
.	TRBV2	15	TRBJ1-4	.	TGTGCCAGCAGTAAGGGGACTTCACAGGCGGAAAAACTGTTTTTT	CASSKGTSQAEKLFF
.	TRBV4-2	14	TRBJ2-1	.	TGTGCCAGCAGCCCGCGCCTGTCCTACAATGAGCAGTTCTTC	CASSPRLSYNEQFF
.	TRBV20-1	10	TRBJ2-5	.	TGCAGTGCTTCCGGGGAGACCCAGTACTTC	CSASGETQYF
TRBD2	TRBV19	17	TRBJ2-1	.	TGTGCCAGTAGCCAGTGGGCTAGCGGGGGGCTTTTGGATGAGCAGTTCTTC	CASSQWASGGLLDEQFF
TRBD2	TRBV30	15	TRBJ2-1	.	TGTGCCTGGAGTACAGAGGCGGGGGACTACAATGAGCAGTTCTTC	CAWSTEAGDYNEQFF
TRBD2	TRBV7-2	16	TRBJ2-3	.	TGTGCCAGCAGCTCAGCGACTAGCGGGAGGGGAGATACGCAGTATTTT	CASSSATSGRGDTQYF
.	TRBV27	15	TRBJ1-4	.	TGTGCCAGCAGTTTATTCGCCCAGGGCTGGGAAAAACTGTTTTTT	CASSLFAQGWEKLFF
.	TRBV7-8	12	TRBJ2-7	.	TGTGCCAGCAGCTGGACAAGGTACGAGCAGTACTTC	CASSWTRYEQYF
.	TRBV4-1	16	TRBJ2-5	.	TGCGCCAGCAGCCAAACCCCGGGACTCAGGAAGGAGACCCAGTACTTC	CASSQTPGLRKETQYF
.	TRBV28	13	TRBJ1-1	.	TGTGCCAGCAGTGCAGGGTTTTACACTGAAGCTTTCTTT	CASSAGFYTEAFF
.	TRBV7-8	13	TRBJ2-7	once	TGTGCTAGCAAGCTAGAGCCAGCCTACGAGCAGTACTTC	CASKLEPAYEQYF
.	TRBV29-1	13	TRBJ2-5	.	TGCAGCGTTGGCTCACAGGTGCGAGAGCCCCAGTACTTC	CSVGSQVREPQYF
.	TRBV5-6	17	TRBJ2-1	.	TGTGCCAGCAGCTTGGGGATGGGACTTAGCTCCTACAATGAGCAGTTCTTC	CASSLGMGLSSYNEQFF
TRBD1	TRBV11-3	13	TRBJ2-5	.	TGTGCCAGCAGCCCGACAGGGCGAGAGACCCAGTACTTC	CASSPTGRETQYF
TRBD2	TRBV5-1	15	TRBJ2-3	.	TGCGCCAGCAAGCGGCAGCGGGACCGCACAGATACGCAGTATTTT	CASKRQRDRTDTQYF
.	TRBV30	12	TRBJ2-7	few	TGTGCCTGGTTAGACAGCTCCTACGAGCAGTACTTC	CAWLDSSYEQYF
TRBD1	TRBV2	15	TRBJ2-7	.	TGTGCCAGCAGGGACAGGGGGCTAACCAACTACGAGCAGTACTTC	CASRDRGLTNYEQYF
TRBD2	TRBV5-1	15	TRBJ2-5	.	TGCGCCAGCAACAAAGGGACTACCTCGGGGGAGACCCAGTACTTC	CASNKGTTSGETQYF
TRBD1	TRBV5-6	15	TRBJ1-4	.	TGTGCCAGCAGCCCGACGGGACAGGCTAATGAAAAACTGTTTTTT	CASSPTGQANEKLFF
.	TRBV7-3	14	TRBJ2-5	.	TGTGCCAGCAGCAACTCGGGGGGCACAGAGACCCAGTACTTC	CASSNSGGTETQYF
.	TRBV6-5	15	TRBJ2-2	few	TGTGCCAGCAGTCACCGACAGGCCAACACCGGGGAGCTGTTTTTT	CASSHRQANTGELFF
.	TRBV4-1	16	TRBJ2-1	.	TGCGCCAGCAGCCAGGGTAGCCTAAGCTCCTACAATGAGCAGTTCTTC	CASSQGSLSSYNEQFF
.	TRBV28	16	TRBJ2-7	.	TGTGCCAGCAGTTTAGAGACAGGATCGATGTCCTACGAGCAGTACTTC	CASSLETGSMSYEQYF
.	TRBV2	15	TRBJ1-3	few	TGTGCCATGAGACGGGGGGTTACAGGGGGAAACACCATATATTTT	CAMRRGVTGGNTIYF
TRBD1	TRBV19	13	TRBJ1-1	.	TGTGCCAGTAGTTCAGGGGGGAACACTGAAGCTTTCTTT	CASSSGGNTEAFF
.	TRBV4-1	16	TRBJ2-5	.	TGCGCCAGCAGCCATCCCAGCGGGACAAACCAAGAGACCCAGTACTTC	CASSHPSGTNQETQYF
.	TRBV21-1	12	TRBJ2-5	.	TGTGCCAGCAGCCGCAGAGGTGAGACCCAGTACTTC	CASSRRGETQYF
TRBD1	TRBV19	15	TRBJ2-1	.	TGTGCCAGTAGTATCACAGGGGCCTCCTACAATGAGCAGTTCTTC	CASSITGASYNEQFF
.	TRBV6-4	15	TRBJ2-1	.	TGTGCCAGCAGTGACTCCGCCGAGCCCTACAATGAGCAGTTCTTC	CASSDSAEPYNEQFF
.	TRBV30	19	TRBJ2-3	.	TGTGCCTGGAGTGTATATCAGGGATCAAGGCCATCCGTCACAGATACGCAGTATTTT	CAWSVYQGSRPSVTDTQYF
.	TRBV5-8	12	TRBJ1-4	.	TGTGCCAGCAGCCCGGACAGTTTACGACTGTTTTTT	CASSPDSLRLFF
TRBD1	TRBV5-1	13	TRBJ1-2	.	TGCGCCAGCAGCCGGACAGGCGGCTATGGCTACACCTTC	CASSRTGGYGYTF
TRBD1	TRBV4-3	15	TRBJ1-1	.	TGCGCCAGCAGTCAAGACGGGACAGGGGGCACTGAAGCTTTCTTT	CASSQDGTGGTEAFF
TRBD2	TRBV6-5	14	TRBJ2-1	.	TGTGCCATCAGCCCCGGGGGGGCGTTCAATGAGCAGTTCTTC	CAISPGGAFNEQFF
.	TRBV28	15	TRBJ1-1	.	TGTGCCAGCAGTTCTATCGTTTTGATGGACACTGAAGCTTTCTTT	CASSSIVLMDTEAFF
TRBD1	TRBV5-6	17	TRBJ1-4	.	TGTGCCAGCAGCGCCGGGACAGGGTCGCTCGACGAAGAAAAACTGTTTTTT	CASSAGTGSLDEEKLFF
.	TRBV7-2	16	TRBJ1-4	few	TGTGCCAGCAGCCGATTTAGCGGAGCTACTAATGAAAAACTGTTTTTT	CASSRFSGATNEKLFF
TRBD1	TRBV30	14	TRBJ2-2	.	TGTGCCCGACGGGGGACAGGGACGACCGGGGAGCTGTTTTTT	CARRGTGTTGELFF
.	TRBV5-4	13	TRBJ2-7	.	TGTGCCAGCAGCCGAGACAGTACCTACGAGCAGTACTTC	CASSRDSTYEQYF
TRBD1	TRBV15	13	TRBJ1-2	.	TGTGCCACTAGGTTAGGGGGCTGGGATGGCTACACCTTC	CATRLGGWDGYTF
TRBD2	TRBV15	16	TRBJ2-7	.	TGTGCCACCAGCAGAGATCGGGGGGGACGGGCCTACGAGCAGTACTTC	CATSRDRGGRAYEQYF
TRBD1	TRBV30	14	TRBJ1-1	.	TGTGCCTGGATTTTGGGACAGGGGAGTACTGAAGCTTTCTTT	CAWILGQGSTEAFF
TRBD1	TRBV18	12	TRBJ1-2	.	TGTGCCAGCTCACCACGGACAGGCGGCTACACCTTC	CASSPRTGGYTF
TRBD1	TRBV6-6	14	TRBJ2-1	.	TGTGCCAGCAGTAGGGACAGGGCCTACAATGAGCAGTTCTTC	CASSRDRAYNEQFF
.	TRBV25-1	12	TRBJ2-1	.	TGTGCCAGCAGTGGGACTGGGATAGGGCAGTTCTTC	CASSGTGIGQFF
TRBD2	TRBV9	17	TRBJ2-2	.	TGTGCCAGCAGCACACCCGGGACTAGCGCTAACACCGGGGAGCTGTTTTTT	CASSTPGTSANTGELFF
.	TRBV7-2	17	TRBJ1-2	.	TGTGCCAGCAGCTCCTTTCTACGACGACAATGGCTCTATGGCTACACCTTC	CASSSFLRRQWLYGYTF
TRBD1	TRBV6-5	14	TRBJ1-5	once	TGTGCCAGCAGCTCGACAGGGCCCAATCAGCCCCAGCATTTT	CASSSTGPNQPQHF
TRBD1	TRBV6-1	13	TRBJ2-5	few	TGTGCCAGCAACAGGGGGCTCGAAGAGACCCAGTACTTC	CASNRGLEETQYF
.	TRBV5-1	14	TRBJ1-1	.	TGCGCCAGCAGCGGGGGAGGGGGGTACACTGAAGCTTTCTTT	CASSGGGGYTEAFF
.	TRBV6-5	14	TRBJ1-2	once	TGTGCCAGCAGTGTGACAGAAGCCGCCTATGGCTACACCTTC	CASSVTEAAYGYTF
.	TRBV6-5	13	TRBJ1-5	.	TGTGCCAGCAGCGAGGACTACTATCAGCCCCAGCATTTT	CASSEDYYQPQHF